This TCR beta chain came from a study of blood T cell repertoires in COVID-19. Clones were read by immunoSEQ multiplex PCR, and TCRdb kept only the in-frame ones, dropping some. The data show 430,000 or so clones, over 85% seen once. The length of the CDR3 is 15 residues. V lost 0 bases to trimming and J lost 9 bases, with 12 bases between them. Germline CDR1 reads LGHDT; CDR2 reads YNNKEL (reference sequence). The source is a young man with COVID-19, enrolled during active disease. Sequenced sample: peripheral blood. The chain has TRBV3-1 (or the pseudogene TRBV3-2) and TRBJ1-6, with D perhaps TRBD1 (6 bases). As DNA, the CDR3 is TGTGCCAGCAGCCAAGAAGGGGGAGTCGGTTCACCCCTCCACTTT. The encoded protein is CASSQEGGVGSPLHF.